Sequencing of this T cell receptor (beta chain) was carried out in a study of blood T cell repertoires in COVID-19. Study information: Sites across the United States, Italy and Spain contributed samples from acute and convalescent COVID-19.

In the original workflow: From reference gene primer amplification, estimates of nucleated cell counts were derived. The data were produced by immunoSEQ multiplex PCR, yet TCRdb's version contains in-frame clones alone and is incomplete. V and J calls and clone size are copied from that table; D and trimming were computed from the DNA. In the table there are about 390,000 clones, approximately 87% of which are singletons. The CDR3 covers 14 residues. CDR1 and CDR2 (germline): SEHNR, FQNEAQ (reference sequence). Trimming removed 1 base from V and 4 bases from J, with 10 bases in between. V usage is TRBV7-9 and J usage is TRBJ2-5, with D maybe TRBD1 (5 bases). The sequenced material came from peripheral blood. This TCR derives from a woman aged 60 to 75 with COVID-19, enrolled during active disease. CDR3 nucleotides: TGTGCCAGCAGCTTAGTTACAGGTCCAGAGACCCAGTACTTC. Translating it yields CASSLVTGPETQYF.